The T cell receptor beta chain described here comes from a study of control samples from healthy donors and cancer patients (dated by TCRdb to 2018 to 2021). Receptors were amplified or captured by the immunoSEQ multiplex PCR assay. In TCRdb, the immuneACCESS table is reduced to in-frame sequences with V and J assigned. These tables do not hold every clone; where another copy was compared, an unresolved V gene accounts for under half, and the others remain unexplained. Across this sample there are about 60,000 clones, with about 92% seen only once. The ten largest account for about 1.7% of the sample. With regard to this clone: It lacks a known antigen. Base qualities were left out, and no much larger clone turns up one base away.

Clipping removes 5 bases from V and 4 bases from J, with 2 as the unmatched junction base count. From cysteine to phenylalanine, the CDR3 is 15 amino acids long. The retained sequence is limited to the CDR3, 45 bases, with the frame set at the first base. Taken from the germline V gene, the CDR1 and CDR2 loops are SNHLY and FYNNEI. Input material: PBMCs. This receptor was identified in a man aged 40-55 years with colorectal cancer. The chain links TRBV2 with TRBJ1-6; 10 bases in the middle match TRBD1. The sequenced DNA is TGTGCCAGCAGTCCGGACAGGGGGTATAATTCACCCCTCCACTTT. This encodes CASSPDRGYNSPLHF.